The rows below give T cell receptor beta chains drawn from one sample of a study of cytomegalovirus exposure and HLA in healthy donors. Here immunoSEQ multiplex PCR was the method, and the copy in TCRdb shows in-frame clones only, minus some. Here the sample spans some 59,000 clones, 85% to 90% being singletons. The sequencing input was PBMCs. The receptors stem from a woman aged 18 to 35 in good health and CMV-seronegative. Both conserved end residues are part of each CDR3. A D gene is named only where the DNA matches it firmly. The size entry is marked missing in some rows and otherwise reads once, few, many or a size class.

>TRBD1|-|TRBV6-6|TRBJ1-2
CASSYFGTGGDYGYTF
TGTGCCAGCAGTTACTTCGGGACAGGGGGCGACTATGGCTACACCTTC
>-|-|TRBV9|TRBJ2-1
CASSGSDYLSTNEQFF
TGTGCCAGCAGCGGATCAGACTACCTGTCGACCAATGAGCAGTTCTTC
>TRBD1|-|TRBV7-4|TRBJ1-1
CASSLRGTGTEAFF
TGTGCCAGCAGCTTAAGGGGGACAGGAACTGAAGCTTTCTTT
>-|-|TRBV11-2|TRBJ2-4
CASSSYRGKLAKNIQYF
TGTGCCAGCAGCTCGTATCGGGGAAAACTAGCCAAAAACATTCAGTACTTC
>TRBD1|-|TRBV5-8|TRBJ1-1
CASSRPGTGTRAFF
TGTGCCAGCAGCCGTCCCGGGACAGGGACCAGAGCTTTCTTT
>TRBD1|-|TRBV11-2|TRBJ2-3
CASSVDRADTQYF
TGTGCCAGCAGCGTCGACAGGGCAGATACGCAGTATTTT
>-|-|TRBV7-2|TRBJ1-4
CASSLGGGKEKLFF
TGTGCCAGCAGCTTAGGGGGGGGGAAGGAAAAACTGTTTTTT
>TRBD1|-|TRBV18|TRBJ1-5
CASSPRDSSNQPQHF
TGTGCCAGCTCACCCAGGGACAGTAGCAATCAGCCCCAGCATTTT
>-|-|TRBV7-3|TRBJ2-1
CASSDSYNEQFF
TGTGCCAGCAGTGACAGCTACAATGAGCAGTTCTTC
>TRBD2|-|TRBV18|TRBJ2-1
CASSPPSGRGNEQFF
TGTGCCAGCTCACCACCTAGCGGGAGAGGAAATGAGCAGTTCTTC
>-|-|TRBV9|TRBJ1-2
CASSVGGGNYGYTF
TGTGCCAGCAGCGTAGGGGGCGGAAACTATGGCTACACCTTC
>-|-|TRBV9|TRBJ1-2
CASSVERQTLGGYTF
TGTGCCAGCAGCGTAGAGAGACAGACCCTCGGAGGCTACACCTTC
>TRBD2|once|TRBV5-1|TRBJ2-1
CASSGLAGGHGEQFF
TGCGCCAGCAGCGGACTAGCGGGAGGGCACGGTGAGCAGTTCTTC
>-|-|TRBV9|TRBJ1-5
CASSPEDSFNQPQHF
TGTGCCAGCAGCCCGGAAGACAGTTTCAATCAGCCCCAGCATTTT
>-|few|TRBV6-5|TRBJ1-6
CASSYSYAGDNSPLHF
TGTGCCAGCAGTTACTCCTATGCAGGGGATAATTCACCCCTCCACTTT
>-|-|TRBV19|TRBJ1-3
CASSPETGTHGNTIYF
TGTGCCAGTAGTCCCGAAACAGGGACCCATGGAAACACCATATATTTT
>-|-|TRBV9|TRBJ2-3
CASSVSVKDTQYF
TGTGCCAGCAGCGTATCAGTGAAGGATACGCAGTATTTT
>-|-|TRBV13|TRBJ1-4
CASSARDINEKLFF
TGTGCCAGCAGCGCCCGGGACATTAATGAAAAACTGTTTTTT
>-|-|TRBV29-1|TRBJ1-2
CSVEFGRAYGYTF
TGCAGCGTTGAGTTTGGCAGGGCCTATGGCTACACCTTC
>TRBD1|-|TRBV27|TRBJ1-1
CASRPQGGTEAFF
TGTGCCAGCAGACCACAGGGGGGGACTGAAGCTTTCTTT
>-|few|TRBV7-3|TRBJ2-5
CASSYDRMETQYF
TGTGCCAGCAGCTATGACAGGATGGAGACCCAGTACTTC
>-|-|TRBV5-1|TRBJ1-1
CASSHRENTEAFF
TGCGCCAGCAGCCACCGGGAGAACACTGAAGCTTTCTTT
>-|-|TRBV2|TRBJ1-3
CASSEMLGAGNTIYF
TGTGCCAGCAGTGAAATGTTAGGGGCTGGAAACACCATATATTTT
>TRBD1|once|TRBV6-6|TRBJ1-4
CASRHRGLANEKLFF
TGTGCCAGCAGACACAGGGGGCTAGCTAATGAAAAACTGTTTTTT
>-|-|TRBV4-1|TRBJ2-7
CASSQGGGEQYF
TGCGCCAGCAGCCAAGGAGGGGGAGAGCAGTACTTC
>TRBD2|-|TRBV11-2|TRBJ2-7
CASSLNGGRQYF
TGTGCCAGCAGCTTAAACGGCGGGAGGCAGTACTTC
>TRBD1|-|TRBV10-3|TRBJ1-2
CAISASTGSYGYTF
TGTGCCATCAGCGCATCGACAGGGTCCTATGGCTACACCTTC
>-|-|TRBV6-1|TRBJ2-1
CASIGTESYNEQFF
TGTGCCAGCATAGGAACAGAATCTTACAATGAGCAGTTCTTC
>-|-|TRBV4-2|TRBJ2-1
CASSQSTRNEQFF
TGTGCCAGCAGCCAGTCGACTAGGAATGAGCAGTTCTTC
>-|-|TRBV6-6|TRBJ2-7
CASRHLGLAGWYF
TGTGCCAGCAGACATCTCGGGCTAGCTGGGTGGTACTTC
>TRBD1|-|TRBV7-9|TRBJ1-1
CASSLGTGGISEAFF
TGTGCCAGCAGCCTGGGAACAGGGGGAATATCTGAAGCTTTCTTT
>-|-|TRBV18|TRBJ1-6
CASSPSGSVPSPLHF
TGTGCCAGCTCACCATCAGGGTCGGTGCCATCACCCCTCCACTTT
>-|-|TRBV29-1|TRBJ1-1
CSVEESGHEAFF
TGCAGCGTTGAAGAAAGCGGTCATGAAGCTTTCTTT
>TRBD1|once|TRBV11-2|TRBJ1-2
CASSSLTGTGHEGYTF
TGTGCCAGCAGCTCGTTGACCGGGACAGGGCATGAGGGCTACACCTTC
>TRBD1|-|TRBV7-8|TRBJ2-4
CASSGRDSPFQYF
TGTGCCAGCAGCGGCCGGGACAGCCCGTTTCAGTACTTC
>TRBD1|-|TRBV5-1|TRBJ1-5
CASSLTGESNQPQHF
TGCGCCAGCAGCTTGACAGGGGAAAGCAATCAGCCCCAGCATTTT
>-|-|TRBV5-1|TRBJ1-2
CASSLVTGFDGYTF
TGCGCCAGCAGCTTGGTAACAGGCTTCGACGGCTACACCTTC
>TRBD1|once|TRBV27|TRBJ1-2
CASSFQGAYGYTF
TGTGCCAGCAGCTTCCAGGGGGCCTATGGCTACACCTTC
>-|once|TRBV7-3|TRBJ2-5
CASSLTPRTTQYF
TGTGCCAGCAGCTTAACTCCGAGAACGACCCAGTACTTC
>TRBD1|-|TRBV5-6|TRBJ1-2
CASSFGTGIANYGYTF
TGTGCCAGCAGCTTCGGGACAGGGATTGCTAACTATGGCTACACCTTC
>-|once|TRBV18|TRBJ2-7
CASSPASQYEQYF
TGTGCCAGCTCACCGGCCAGTCAATACGAGCAGTACTTC
>-|-|TRBV10-3|TRBJ2-7
CAISESKAGWPYEQYF
TGTGCCATCAGTGAGTCGAAGGCAGGGTGGCCCTACGAGCAGTACTTC
>-|-|TRBV19|TRBJ1-2
CASSISPQPGYGYTF
TGTGCCAGTAGTATATCCCCACAGCCTGGCTATGGCTACACCTTC
>TRBD2|-|TRBV27|TRBJ2-7
CASRPSGGREQYF
TGTGCCAGCAGGCCATCGGGGGGAAGGGAGCAGTACTTC
>-|-|TRBV5-1|TRBJ1-1
CASRDGNTNTEAFF
TGCGCCAGCCGCGACGGGAACACCAACACTGAAGCTTTCTTT
>-|few|TRBV30|TRBJ2-5
CALGGDLQETQYF
TGTGCCTTGGGGGGAGACCTTCAAGAGACCCAGTACTTC